The 15 T cell receptor beta chains below all came from one sample that was sequenced in a study of T-cell reconstitution after alpha-beta-depleted transplantation in children. The TCRbeta library was prepared with unique molecular identifiers. TCRdb processed the PCR reads anew with MiXCR; each CDR3 protein has one entry. The data contain fewer than 35,000 distinct CDR3 sequences, roughly a sixth of them singletons. The source material was PBMCs, mostly from graft donor cells, sampled 60 days after TCRalphabeta/CD19-depleted stem cell transplant. These receptors all stem from a male patient between 2 and 10 years old who had a stem cell transplant for acute lymphoblastic leukemia, so the T cells may come from the graft donor.

This chain joins TRBV11-3 and TRBJ2-2; the D is unclear. Trimming took 5 bases from V and 7 from J, leaving 11 bases between them. CDR3 length: 13 amino acids. Per germline, CDR1 SGHNT and CDR2 YENEEA. CDR3: CASSPESRGELFF. CDR3 nucleotide sequence: TGTGCCAGCAGCCCAGAGTCTCGCGGGGAGCTGTTTTTT.

The V and J genes are TRBV28 and TRBJ2-5; TRBD2 matches at 9 bases. Trimming took 7 bases from V and 4 from J; bases not matched to a gene: 4. The CDR3 spans 13 residues. The germline V gene encodes CDR1 MDHEN and CDR2 SYDVKM. The CDR3 sequence is CASTSGVLETQYF. The CDR3 nucleotides are TGTGCCAGCACTAGCGGGGTTCTAGAGACCCAGTACTTC.

By share of the sample, this clonotype is large. The V and J genes are TRBV24-1 and TRBJ2-3; perhaps TRBD1 as D (6 bases). Trimming pared 4 bases from V and 6 bases from J, leaving 13 bases between. The germline gives CDR1 KGHDR, CDR2 SFDVKD. This CDR3 is 14 amino acids long. This chain's CDR3 is CATSDVGQSDTQYF. The CDR3 nucleotides read TGTGCCACCAGTGACGTCGGACAGTCGGATACGCAGTATTTT.

This clonotype was observed a few times. CDR3 amino acids: CASSASWSTDTQYF. CDR3 DNA: TGTGCCAGCAGCGCGAGTTGGAGCACAGATACGCAGTATTTT. The chain has TRBV7-9 and TRBJ2-3; no firm D call. V lost 5 bases to trimming and J lost 0 bases, with 9 bases between them. The CDR3 has 14 amino acids. Germline CDR1 is SEHNR and CDR2 is FQNEAQ (reference sequence).

This clonotype was seen many times. This chain uses TRBV7-2 with TRBJ1-1; D gene uncertain. This CDR3 has 15 residues. Trimming stripped 1 base from V and 0 bases from J, with 9 bases between. CDR1 and CDR2 (germline): SGHTA, FQGNSA. The chain's CDR3 is CASSLVTSVNTEAFF. The CDR3, as DNA: TGTGCCAGCAGCTTAGTTACAAGTGTGAACACTGAAGCTTTCTTT.

The chain links TRBV7-9 to TRBJ1-1; a weak D match, TRBD1 (5 bases). The V end was cut by 8 bases, the J end by 1 base, with 11 bases between. Germline assignment: CDR1 SEHNR and CDR2 FQNEAQ (reference sequence). The CDR3 is made up of 13 amino acids. The CDR3 bases are TGTGCCAGCTGGGGCAGAACGAACACTGAAGCTTTCTTT. It is translated as CASWGRTNTEAFF.

This clonotype is deemed medium-sized. The chain employs TRBV5-1 and TRBJ2-3, with a possible D match to TRBD2 (5 bases). Germline values: CDR1 SGHRS, CDR2 YFSETQ. Trimming took off 7 bases at V and 2 bases at J, with 11 bases between the two ends. This CDR3 spans 13 amino acids. As DNA, the CDR3 is TGCGCCAGCGGGGAGACATTCACAGATACGCAGTATTTT. Protein product: CASGETFTDTQYF.

The chain links TRBV20-1 to TRBJ1-6, with TRBD1 identical over 7 bases. The V gene end was trimmed by 4 bases and the J gene end by 4 bases; junction bases not matched to a gene: 10. The CDR3 contains 16 residues. The germline V gene encodes CDR1 DFQATT and CDR2 SNEGSKA (reference sequence). The CDR3: CSATHSRDRYNSPLHF. The DNA for the CDR3 is TGCAGTGCTACACACAGCCGGGACAGATATAATTCACCCCTCCACTTT.

This chain connects TRBV6-4 to TRBJ2-3; D gene ambiguous. Germline-derived CDR1 and CDR2 are MRHNA and SNTAGT. The CDR3 is 14 residues long. V lost 2 bases and J 3 bases, leaving 9 bases between the germline ends. The chain's CDR3 is CASSDGTGTDTQYF. CDR3 bases: TGTGCCAGCAGTGACGGTACGGGTACAGATACGCAGTATTTT.

The CDR3 nucleotides read TGTGCCAGCAGTTCCTTCCGGGACATATACACAGATACGCAGTATTTT. Translating it yields CASSSFRDIYTDTQYF. The chain couples TRBV27 to TRBJ2-3; TRBD1 is a possible D gene (6 bases). V was shortened by 4 bases and J by 2 bases, with 16 bases between the two germline ends. Germline loops: CDR1 MNHEY, CDR2 SMNVEV (reference sequence). This CDR3 is 16 amino acids long.

This clonotype occurred many times. V gene TRBV2 combines with J gene TRBJ1-2; 10 bases map to TRBD1. J was trimmed by 5 bases and V by 6 bases; bases with no gene match: 9. Germline V CDR1 and CDR2: SNHLY, FYNNEI. This CDR3 is 15 amino acids long. CDR3 bases: TGTGCCAGCAGGCCCGGACAGGGGGGATATTATGGCTACACCTTC. It is translated as CASRPGQGGYYGYTF.

This clonotype was detected only a few times. J is TRBJ1-5 and V is TRBV2; possibly TRBD1 for D (5 bases). Per germline, CDR1 SNHLY and CDR2 FYNNEI. CDR3 length equals 17 residues. Trimming took off 5 bases at V and 0 bases at J, with 17 bases between the two ends. CDR3 region: CASSRPRDGDSNQPQHF. The CDR3 DNA is TGTGCCAGCAGTAGGCCCCGGGACGGAGATAGCAATCAGCCCCAGCATTTT.

Ten or more counts support this clonotype. This sequence joins TRBV12-3 or TRBV12-4 and TRBJ2-3; TRBD2 aligns across 7 bases. The CDR3 contains 14 residues. The V gene end was trimmed by 8 bases and the J gene end by 4 bases; junction bases not matched to a gene: 9. The DNA of the CDR3 is TGTGCCAGCGGCGGGAGAACTTCTGCAGATACGCAGTATTTT. Its protein product is CASGGRTSADTQYF.

This clonotype was counted a few times. The chain carries TRBV6-5 and TRBJ1-1; D may be TRBD1 (5 bases). Germline V CDR1 and CDR2: MNHEY, SVGAGI. The CDR3 runs 14 residues. Trimming left V 2 bases short and J 6 bases short, with 13 bases between. This CDR3 reads CASSYPGPHAEAFF. CDR3 nucleotides: TGTGCCAGCAGTTACCCGGGACCGCACGCTGAAGCTTTCTTT.

The genes are TRBV28 and TRBJ2-6; D is unclear. The V gene lost 8 bases and the J gene lost 9 bases, with 11 bases spanning the gap. CDR1 and CDR2 (germline): MDHEN, SYDVKM. This CDR3 is built from 12 residues. The CDR3 is CASGPPSNVLTF. As DNA, the CDR3 is TGTGCCAGCGGCCCCCCAAGCAACGTCCTGACTTTC.